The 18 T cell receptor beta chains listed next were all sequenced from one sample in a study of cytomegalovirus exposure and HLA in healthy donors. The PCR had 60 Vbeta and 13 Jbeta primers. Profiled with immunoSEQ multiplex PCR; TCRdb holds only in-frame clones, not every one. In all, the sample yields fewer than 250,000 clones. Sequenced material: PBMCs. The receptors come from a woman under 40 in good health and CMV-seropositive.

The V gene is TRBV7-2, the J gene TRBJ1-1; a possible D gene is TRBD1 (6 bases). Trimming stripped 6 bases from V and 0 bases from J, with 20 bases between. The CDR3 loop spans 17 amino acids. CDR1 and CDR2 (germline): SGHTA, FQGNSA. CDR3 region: CASSAMGATVMNTEAFF. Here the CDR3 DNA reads TGTGCCAGCAGTGCGATGGGGGCTACCGTAATGAACACTGAAGCTTTCTTT.

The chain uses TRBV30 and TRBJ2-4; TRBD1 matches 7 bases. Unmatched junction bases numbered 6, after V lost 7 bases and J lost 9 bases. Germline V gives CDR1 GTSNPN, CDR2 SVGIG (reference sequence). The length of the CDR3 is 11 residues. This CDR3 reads CALDRVAIQYF. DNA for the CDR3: TGTGCCTTAGACAGGGTTGCCATTCAGTACTTC. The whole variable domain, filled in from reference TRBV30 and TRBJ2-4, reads SQTIHQWPATLVQPVGSPLSLECTVEGTSNPNLYWYRQAAGRGLQLLFYSVGIGQISSEVPQNLSASRPQDRQFILSSKKLLLSDSGFYLCALDRVAIQYFGAGTRLSVL.

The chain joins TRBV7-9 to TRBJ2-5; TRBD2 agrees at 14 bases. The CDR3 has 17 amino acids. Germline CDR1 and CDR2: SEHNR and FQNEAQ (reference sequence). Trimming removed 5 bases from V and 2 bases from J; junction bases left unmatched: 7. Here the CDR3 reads CASSLTSGREVQETQYF. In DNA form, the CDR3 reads TGTGCCAGCAGCCTGACTAGCGGGAGGGAGGTACAAGAGACCCAGTACTTC.

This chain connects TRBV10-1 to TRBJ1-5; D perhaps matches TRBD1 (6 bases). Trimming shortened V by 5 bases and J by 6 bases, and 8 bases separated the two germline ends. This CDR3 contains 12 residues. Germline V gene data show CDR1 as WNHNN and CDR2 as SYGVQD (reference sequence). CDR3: CASSTGTQPQHF. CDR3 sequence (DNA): TGCGCCAGCAGTACAGGGACTCAGCCCCAGCATTTT.

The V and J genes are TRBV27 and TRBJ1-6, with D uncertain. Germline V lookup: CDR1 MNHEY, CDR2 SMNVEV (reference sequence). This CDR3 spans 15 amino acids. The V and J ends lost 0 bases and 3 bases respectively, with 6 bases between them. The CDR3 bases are TGTGCCAGCAGTTTATCCTCCCTCTATAATTCACCCCTCCACTTT. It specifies CASSLSSLYNSPLHF.

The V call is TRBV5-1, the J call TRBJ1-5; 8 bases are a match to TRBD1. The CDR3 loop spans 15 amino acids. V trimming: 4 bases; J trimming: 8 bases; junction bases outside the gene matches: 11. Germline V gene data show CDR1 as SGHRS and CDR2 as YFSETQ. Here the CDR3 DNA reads TGCGCCAGCAGCGTAGCCGGGACAGGCGGCGAGCCCCAGCATTTT. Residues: CASSVAGTGGEPQHF.

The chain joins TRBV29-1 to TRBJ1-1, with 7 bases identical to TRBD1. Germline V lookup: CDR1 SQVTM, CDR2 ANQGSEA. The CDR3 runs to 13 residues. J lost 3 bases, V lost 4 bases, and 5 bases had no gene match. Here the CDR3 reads CSVVRGHDTEAFF. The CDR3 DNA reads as TGCAGCGTTGTAAGGGGGCACGACACTGAAGCTTTCTTT.

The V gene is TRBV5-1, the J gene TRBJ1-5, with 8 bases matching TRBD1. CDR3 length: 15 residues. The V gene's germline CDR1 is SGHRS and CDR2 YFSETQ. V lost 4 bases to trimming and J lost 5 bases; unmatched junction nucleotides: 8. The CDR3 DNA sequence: TGCGCCAGCAGCCCCGGGACAGGCCCTCATCAGCCCCAGCATTTT. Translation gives CASSPGTGPHQPQHF.

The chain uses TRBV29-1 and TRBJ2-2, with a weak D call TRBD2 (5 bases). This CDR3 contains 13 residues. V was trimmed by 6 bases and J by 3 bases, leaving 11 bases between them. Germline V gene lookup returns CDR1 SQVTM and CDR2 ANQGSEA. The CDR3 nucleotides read TGCAGCGTCACGAGGGCGTACACCGGGGAGCTGTTTTTT. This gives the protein CSVTRAYTGELFF.

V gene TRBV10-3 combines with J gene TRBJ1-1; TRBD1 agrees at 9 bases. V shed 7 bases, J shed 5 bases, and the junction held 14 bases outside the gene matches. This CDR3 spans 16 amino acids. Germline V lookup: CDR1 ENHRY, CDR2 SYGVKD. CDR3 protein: CAITDHGTGRATEAFF. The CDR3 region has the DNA TGTGCCATCACCGACCATGGGACAGGGCGGGCTACTGAAGCTTTCTTT.

The CDR3 coding sequence is TGTGCCAGCAGTTCAAACTTAATACTAGCGGGAGAGACAGATACGCAGTATTTT. Protein product: CASSSNLILAGETDTQYF. This chain links TRBV28 with TRBJ2-3; TRBD2 agrees at 11 bases. The CDR3 has 18 amino acids. Germline CDR1 and CDR2: MDHEN and SYDVKM. Trimming took 4 bases from V and 3 from J; bases not matched to a gene: 12.

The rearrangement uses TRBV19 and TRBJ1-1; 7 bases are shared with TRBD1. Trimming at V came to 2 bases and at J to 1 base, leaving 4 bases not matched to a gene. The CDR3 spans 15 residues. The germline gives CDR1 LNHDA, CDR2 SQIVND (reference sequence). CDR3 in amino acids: CASSIRGQTNTEAFF. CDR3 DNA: TGTGCCAGTAGTATAAGGGGACAGACGAACACTGAAGCTTTCTTT.

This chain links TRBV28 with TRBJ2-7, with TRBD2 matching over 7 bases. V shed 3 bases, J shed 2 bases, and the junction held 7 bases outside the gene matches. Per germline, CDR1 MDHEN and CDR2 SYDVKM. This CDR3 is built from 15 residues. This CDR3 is CASSLGGRRTYEQYF. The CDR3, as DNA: TGTGCCAGCAGTTTGGGGGGGAGGAGGACCTACGAGCAGTACTTC.

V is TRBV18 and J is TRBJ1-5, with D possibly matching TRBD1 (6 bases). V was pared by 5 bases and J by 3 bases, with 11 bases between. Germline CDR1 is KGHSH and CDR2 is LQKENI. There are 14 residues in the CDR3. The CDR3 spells CASSFYRDNQPQHF. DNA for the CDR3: TGTGCCAGCTCATTCTACAGGGACAATCAGCCCCAGCATTTT.

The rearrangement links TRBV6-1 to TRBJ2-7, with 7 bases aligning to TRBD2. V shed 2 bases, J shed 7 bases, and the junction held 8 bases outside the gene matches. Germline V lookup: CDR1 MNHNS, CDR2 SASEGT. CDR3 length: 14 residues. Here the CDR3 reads CASSERGGSGEQYF. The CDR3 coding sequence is TGTGCCAGCAGTGAAAGGGGCGGGAGTGGGGAGCAGTACTTC.

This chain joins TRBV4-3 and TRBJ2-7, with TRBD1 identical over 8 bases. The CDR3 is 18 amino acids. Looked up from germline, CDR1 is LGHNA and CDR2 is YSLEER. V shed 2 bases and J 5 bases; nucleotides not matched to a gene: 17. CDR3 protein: CASSQKRDGTGFFNEQYF. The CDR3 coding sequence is TGCGCCAGCAGCCAAAAAAGGGACGGGACAGGCTTTTTCAACGAGCAGTACTTC.

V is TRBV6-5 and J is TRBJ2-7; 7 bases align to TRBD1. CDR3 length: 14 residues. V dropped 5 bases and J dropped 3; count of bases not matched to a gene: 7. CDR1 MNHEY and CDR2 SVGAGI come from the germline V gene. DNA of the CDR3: TGTGCCAGCAGTCAACAGGGGCTCCTCTACGAGCAGTACTTC. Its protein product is CASSQQGLLYEQYF.

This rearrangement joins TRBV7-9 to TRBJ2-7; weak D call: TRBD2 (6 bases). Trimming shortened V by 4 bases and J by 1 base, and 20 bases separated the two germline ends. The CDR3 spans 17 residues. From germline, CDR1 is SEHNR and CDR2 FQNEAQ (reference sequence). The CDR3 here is CASSSLNGGAISYEQYF. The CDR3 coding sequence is TGTGCCAGCAGCTCCCTCAACGGGGGAGCCATTTCCTACGAGCAGTACTTC.